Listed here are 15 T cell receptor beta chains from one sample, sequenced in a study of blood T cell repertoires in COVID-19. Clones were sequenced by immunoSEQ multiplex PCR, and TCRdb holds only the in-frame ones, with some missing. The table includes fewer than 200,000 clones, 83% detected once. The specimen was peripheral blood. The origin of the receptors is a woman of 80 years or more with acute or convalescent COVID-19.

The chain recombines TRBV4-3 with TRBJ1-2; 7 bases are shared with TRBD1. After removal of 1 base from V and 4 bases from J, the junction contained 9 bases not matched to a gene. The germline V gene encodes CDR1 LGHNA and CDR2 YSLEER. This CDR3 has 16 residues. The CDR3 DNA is TGCGCCAGCAGCCAAGCCGCCGACAGGGACGCCTATGGCTACACCTTC. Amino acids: CASSQAADRDAYGYTF.

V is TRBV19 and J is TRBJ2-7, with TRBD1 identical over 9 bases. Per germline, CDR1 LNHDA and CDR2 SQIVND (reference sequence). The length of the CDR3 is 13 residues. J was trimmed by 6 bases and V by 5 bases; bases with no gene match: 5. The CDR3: CASSVQQGAEQYF. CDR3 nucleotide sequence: TGTGCCAGTAGTGTCCAACAGGGGGCCGAGCAGTACTTC.

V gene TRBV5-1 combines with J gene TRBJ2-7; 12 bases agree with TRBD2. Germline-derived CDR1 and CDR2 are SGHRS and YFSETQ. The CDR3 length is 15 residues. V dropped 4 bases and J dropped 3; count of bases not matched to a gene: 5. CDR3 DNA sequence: TGCGCCAGCAGCCCCGGGACTAGCGGGTACTACGAGCAGTACTTC. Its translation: CASSPGTSGYYEQYF.

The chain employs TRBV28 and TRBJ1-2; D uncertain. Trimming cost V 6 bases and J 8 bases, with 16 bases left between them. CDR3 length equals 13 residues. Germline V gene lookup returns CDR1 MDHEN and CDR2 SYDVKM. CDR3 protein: CASRPPGSHGYTF. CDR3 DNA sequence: TGTGCCAGCAGACCACCCGGGTCACACGGCTACACCTTC.

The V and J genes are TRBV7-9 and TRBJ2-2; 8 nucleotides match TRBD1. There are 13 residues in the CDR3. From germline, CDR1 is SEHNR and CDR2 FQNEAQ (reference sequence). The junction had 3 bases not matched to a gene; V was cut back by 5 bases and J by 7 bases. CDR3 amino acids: CASSRTGIGELFF. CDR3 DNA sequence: TGTGCCAGCAGCCGGACAGGGATCGGGGAGCTGTTTTTT.

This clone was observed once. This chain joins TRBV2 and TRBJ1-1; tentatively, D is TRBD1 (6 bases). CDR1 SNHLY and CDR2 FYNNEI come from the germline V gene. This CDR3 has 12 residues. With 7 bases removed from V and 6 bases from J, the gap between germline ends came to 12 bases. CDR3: CASIRDRPEAFF. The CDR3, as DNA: TGTGCCAGCATTCGAGACAGGCCTGAAGCTTTCTTT.

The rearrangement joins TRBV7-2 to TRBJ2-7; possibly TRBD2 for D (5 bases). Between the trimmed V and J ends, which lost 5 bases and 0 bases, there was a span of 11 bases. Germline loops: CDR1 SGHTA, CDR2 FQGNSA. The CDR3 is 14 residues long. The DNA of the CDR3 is TGTGCCAGCAGCCCCGGACTCCACTCCTACGAGCAGTACTTC. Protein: CASSPGLHSYEQYF.

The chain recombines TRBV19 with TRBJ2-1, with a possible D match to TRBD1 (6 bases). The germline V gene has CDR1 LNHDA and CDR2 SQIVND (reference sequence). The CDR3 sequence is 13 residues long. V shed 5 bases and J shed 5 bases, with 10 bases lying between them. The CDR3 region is CASSQGNNNEQFF. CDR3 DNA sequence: TGTGCCAGTAGTCAGGGGAATAACAATGAGCAGTTCTTC. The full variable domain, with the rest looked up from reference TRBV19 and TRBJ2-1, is DGGITQSPKYLFRKEGQNVTLSCEQNLNHDAMYWYRQDPGQGLRLIYYSQIVNDFQKGDIAEGYSVSREKKESFPLTVTSAQKNPTAFYLCASSQGNNNEQFFGPGTRLTVL.

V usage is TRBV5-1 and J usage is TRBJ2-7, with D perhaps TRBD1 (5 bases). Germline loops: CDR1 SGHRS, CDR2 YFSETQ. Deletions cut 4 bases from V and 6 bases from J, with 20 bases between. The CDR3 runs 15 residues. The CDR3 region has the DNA TGCGCCAGCAGCAAGACAGCTACCACCCCCGCCGAGCAGTACTTC. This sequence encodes CASSKTATTPAEQYF.

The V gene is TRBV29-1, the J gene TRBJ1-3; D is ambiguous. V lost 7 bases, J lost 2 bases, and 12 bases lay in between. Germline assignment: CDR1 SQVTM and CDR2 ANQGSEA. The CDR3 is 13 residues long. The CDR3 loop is CSARLLAGNTIYF. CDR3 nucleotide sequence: TGCAGCGCCCGACTTTTAGCTGGAAACACCATATATTTT.

CDR3 nucleotide sequence: TGTGCCAGCAGCCCAGGGGTAGGGCAGCCCCAGCATTTT. Its translation is CASSPGVGQPQHF. This rearrangement joins TRBV6-5 to TRBJ1-5, with D perhaps TRBD1 (6 bases). The CDR3 contains 13 residues. V dropped 6 bases and J dropped 7 bases, with 13 bases sitting between them. Germline V CDR1 and CDR2: MNHEY, SVGAGI.

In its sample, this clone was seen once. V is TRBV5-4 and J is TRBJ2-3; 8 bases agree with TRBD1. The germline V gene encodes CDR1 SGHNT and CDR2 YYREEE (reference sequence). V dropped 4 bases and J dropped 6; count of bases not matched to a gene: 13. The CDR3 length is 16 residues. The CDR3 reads CASSHNDRGILDTQYF. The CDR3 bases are TGTGCCAGCAGCCACAACGACAGGGGCATTCTTGATACGCAGTATTTT.

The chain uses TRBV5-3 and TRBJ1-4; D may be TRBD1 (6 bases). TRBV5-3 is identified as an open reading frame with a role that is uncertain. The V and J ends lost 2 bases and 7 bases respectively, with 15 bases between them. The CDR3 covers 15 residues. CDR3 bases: TGTGCCAGAAGCTTATTAACAGGGCGCGGTGAAAAACTGTTTTTT. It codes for CARSLLTGRGEKLFF.

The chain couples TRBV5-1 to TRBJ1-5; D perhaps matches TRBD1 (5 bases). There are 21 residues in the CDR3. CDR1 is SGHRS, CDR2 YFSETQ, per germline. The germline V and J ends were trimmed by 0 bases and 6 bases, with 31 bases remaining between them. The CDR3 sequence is CASSLAGGPGQSVDSGQPQHF. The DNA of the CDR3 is TGCGCCAGCAGCTTGGCCGGGGGTCCAGGGCAAAGCGTGGATAGTGGTCAGCCCCAGCATTTT.

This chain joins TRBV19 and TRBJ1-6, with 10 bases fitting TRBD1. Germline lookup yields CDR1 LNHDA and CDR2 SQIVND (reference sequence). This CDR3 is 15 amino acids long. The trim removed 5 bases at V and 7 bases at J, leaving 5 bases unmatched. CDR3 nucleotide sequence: TGTGCCAGTAGTGCCCCGGGACAGGGGAATTCACCCCTCCACTTT. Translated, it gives CASSAPGQGNSPLHF.